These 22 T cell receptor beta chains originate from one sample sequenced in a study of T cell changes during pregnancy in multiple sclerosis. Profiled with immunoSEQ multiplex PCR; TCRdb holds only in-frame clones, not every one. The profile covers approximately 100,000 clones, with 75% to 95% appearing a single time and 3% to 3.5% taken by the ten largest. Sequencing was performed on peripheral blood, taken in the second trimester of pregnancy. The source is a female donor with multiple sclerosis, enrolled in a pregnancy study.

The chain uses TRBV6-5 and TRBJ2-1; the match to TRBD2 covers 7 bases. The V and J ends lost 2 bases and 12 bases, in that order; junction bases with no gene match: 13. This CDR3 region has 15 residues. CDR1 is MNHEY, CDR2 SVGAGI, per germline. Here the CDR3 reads CASSYGGRADLVQFF. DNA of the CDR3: TGTGCCAGCAGTTACGGGGGGAGGGCCGATCTCGTGCAGTTCTTC.

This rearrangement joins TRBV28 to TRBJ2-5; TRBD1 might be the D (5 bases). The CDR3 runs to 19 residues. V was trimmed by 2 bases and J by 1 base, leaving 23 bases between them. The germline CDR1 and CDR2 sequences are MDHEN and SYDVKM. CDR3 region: CASSLDRMRRQVGQETQYF. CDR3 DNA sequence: TGTGCCAGCAGTTTAGACAGAATGCGTCGGCAGGTGGGCCAAGAGACCCAGTACTTC. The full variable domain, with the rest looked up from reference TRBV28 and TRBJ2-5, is DVKVTQSSRYLVKRTGEKVFLECVQDMDHENMFWYRQDPGLGLRLIYFSYDVKMKEKGDIPEGYSVSREKKERFSLILESASTNQTSMYLCASSLDRMRRQVGQETQYFGPGTRLLVL.

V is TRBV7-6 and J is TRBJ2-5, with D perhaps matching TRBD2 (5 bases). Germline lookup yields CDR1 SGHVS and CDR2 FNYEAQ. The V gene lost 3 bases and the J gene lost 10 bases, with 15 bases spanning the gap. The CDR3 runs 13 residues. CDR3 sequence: CASSLALGDYQYF. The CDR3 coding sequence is TGTGCCAGCAGCTTGGCGTTGGGCGACTACCAGTACTTC.

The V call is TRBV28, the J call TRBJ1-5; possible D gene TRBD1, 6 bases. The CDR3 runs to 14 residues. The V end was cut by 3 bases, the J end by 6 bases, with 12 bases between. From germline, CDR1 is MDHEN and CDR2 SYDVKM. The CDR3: CASSFQGFGQPQHF. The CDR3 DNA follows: TGTGCCAGCAGTTTCCAGGGGTTTGGTCAGCCCCAGCATTTT.

In DNA form, the CDR3 reads TGCGCCAGCAGCCTCGAGCGGGGGAATCCCTACGAGCAGTACTTC. Residues: CASSLERGNPYEQYF. V usage is TRBV4-1 and J usage is TRBJ2-7, with 8 positions matching TRBD2. V lost 4 bases and J lost 2; bases outside the gene matches: 7. CDR3 size: 15 residues. The V gene's germline CDR1 is MGHRA and CDR2 YSYEKL.

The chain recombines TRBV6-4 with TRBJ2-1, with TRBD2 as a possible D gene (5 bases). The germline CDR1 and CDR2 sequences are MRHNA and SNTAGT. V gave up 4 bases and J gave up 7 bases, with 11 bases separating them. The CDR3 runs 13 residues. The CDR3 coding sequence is TGTGCCAGCAGTGCGTCGACTACGAATGAGCAGTTCTTC. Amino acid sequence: CASSASTTNEQFF.

CDR3 coding DNA: TGTGCCAGCAGCTTCGTCGCGAATGAGCAGTTCTTC. It specifies CASSFVANEQFF. This chain connects TRBV7-8 to TRBJ2-1; D is uncertain. The CDR3 extends over 12 amino acids. In germline, CDR1 is SGHVS, CDR2 FQNEAQ. The V gene lost 3 bases and the J gene lost 7 bases, with 7 bases spanning the gap.

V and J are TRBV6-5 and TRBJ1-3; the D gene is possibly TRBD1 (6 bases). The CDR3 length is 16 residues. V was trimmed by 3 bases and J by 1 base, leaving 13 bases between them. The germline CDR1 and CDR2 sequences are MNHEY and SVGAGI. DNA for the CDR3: TGTGCCAGCAGTTATCGCAGGGGACTATCTGGAAACACCATATATTTT. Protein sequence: CASSYRRGLSGNTIYF.

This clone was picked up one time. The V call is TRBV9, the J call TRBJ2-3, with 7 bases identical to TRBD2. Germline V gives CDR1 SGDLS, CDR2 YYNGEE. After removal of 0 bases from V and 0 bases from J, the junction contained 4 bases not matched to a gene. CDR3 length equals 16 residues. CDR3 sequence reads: CASSVERGTSTDTQYF. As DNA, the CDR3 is TGTGCCAGCAGCGTAGAGCGGGGAACTAGCACAGATACGCAGTATTTT.

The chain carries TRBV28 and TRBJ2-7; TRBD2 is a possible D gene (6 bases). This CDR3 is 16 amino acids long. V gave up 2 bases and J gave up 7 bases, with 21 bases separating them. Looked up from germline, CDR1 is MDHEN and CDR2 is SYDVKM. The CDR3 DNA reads TGTGCCAGCAGTTTAGGGGGGACGGTTTTTTTCTGGGAGCAGTACTTC. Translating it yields CASSLGGTVFFWEQYF.

The CDR3 loop reads CASSLEGHQDVVYF. Here the CDR3 DNA reads TGTGCCAGCAGCCTGGAGGGTCACCAAGACGTAGTGTACTTC. The chain employs TRBV7-2 and TRBJ2-7; tentatively, D is TRBD2 (6 bases). Germline-derived CDR1 and CDR2 are SGHTA and FQGNSA. The CDR3 has 14 amino acids. V was clipped by 5 bases and J by 12 bases, with 23 bases between them.

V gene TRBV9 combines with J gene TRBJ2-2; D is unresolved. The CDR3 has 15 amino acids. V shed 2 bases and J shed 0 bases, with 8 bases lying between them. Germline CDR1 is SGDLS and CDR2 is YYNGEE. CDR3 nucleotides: TGTGCCAGCAGCGTTAGTACGGCGAACACCGGGGAGCTGTTTTTT. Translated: CASSVSTANTGELFF. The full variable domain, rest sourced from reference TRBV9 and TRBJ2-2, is DSGVTQTPKHLITATGQRVTLRCSPRSGDLSVYWYQQSLDQGLQFLIQYYNGEERAKGNILERFSAQQFPDLHSELNLSSLELGDSALYFCASSVSTANTGELFFGEGSRLTVL.

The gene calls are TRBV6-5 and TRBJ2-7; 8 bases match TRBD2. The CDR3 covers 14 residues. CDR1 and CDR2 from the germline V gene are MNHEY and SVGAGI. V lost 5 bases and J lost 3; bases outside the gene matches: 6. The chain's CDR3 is CASSGAGGSYEQYF. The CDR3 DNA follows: TGTGCCAGCAGTGGCGCGGGGGGCAGCTACGAGCAGTACTTC.

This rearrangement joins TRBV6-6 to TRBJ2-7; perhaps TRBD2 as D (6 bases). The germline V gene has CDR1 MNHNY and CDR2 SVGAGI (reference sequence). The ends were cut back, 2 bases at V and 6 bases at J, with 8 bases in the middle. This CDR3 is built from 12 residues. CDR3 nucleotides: TGTGCCAGCAGTTACGGGACTGCCGAGCAGTACTTC. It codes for CASSYGTAEQYF.

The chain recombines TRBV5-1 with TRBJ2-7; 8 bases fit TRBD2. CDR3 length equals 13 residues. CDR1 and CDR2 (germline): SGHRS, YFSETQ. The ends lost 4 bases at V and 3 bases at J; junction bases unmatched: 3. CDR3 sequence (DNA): TGCGCCAGCAGCGGTACTAGCGGCTACGAGCAGTACTTC. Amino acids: CASSGTSGYEQYF.

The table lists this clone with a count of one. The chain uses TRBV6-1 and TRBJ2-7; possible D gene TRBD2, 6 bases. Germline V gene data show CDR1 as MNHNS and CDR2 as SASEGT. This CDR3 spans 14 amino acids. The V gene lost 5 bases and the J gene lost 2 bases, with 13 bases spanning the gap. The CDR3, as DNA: TGTGCCAGCAGTCCCGGGACTTTAACCTACGAGCAGTACTTC. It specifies CASSPGTLTYEQYF.

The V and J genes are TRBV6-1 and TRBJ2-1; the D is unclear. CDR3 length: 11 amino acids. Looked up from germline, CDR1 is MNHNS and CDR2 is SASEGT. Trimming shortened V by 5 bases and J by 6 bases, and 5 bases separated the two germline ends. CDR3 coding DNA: TGTGCCAGCAGTCATTTCAATGAGCAGTTCTTC. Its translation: CASSHFNEQFF.

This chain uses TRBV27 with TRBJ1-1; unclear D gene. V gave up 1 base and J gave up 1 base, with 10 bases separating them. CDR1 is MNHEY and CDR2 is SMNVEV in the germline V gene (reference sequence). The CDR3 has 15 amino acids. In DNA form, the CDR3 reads TGTGCCAGCAGTTTATTTCCGGGTCGGAACACTGAAGCTTTCTTT. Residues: CASSLFPGRNTEAFF.

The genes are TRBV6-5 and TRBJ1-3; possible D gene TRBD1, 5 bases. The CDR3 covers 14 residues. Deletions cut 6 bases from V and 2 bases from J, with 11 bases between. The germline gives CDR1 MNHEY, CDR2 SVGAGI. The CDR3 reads CASRQGGAGNTIYF. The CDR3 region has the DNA TGTGCCAGCAGGCAGGGCGGGGCTGGAAACACCATATATTTT.

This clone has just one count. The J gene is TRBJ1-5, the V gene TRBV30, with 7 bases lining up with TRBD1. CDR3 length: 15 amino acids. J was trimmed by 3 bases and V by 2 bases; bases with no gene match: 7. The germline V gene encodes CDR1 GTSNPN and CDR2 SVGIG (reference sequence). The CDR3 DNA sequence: TGTGCCTGGAGTACCACGGGACAGCTCAATCAGCCCCAGCATTTT. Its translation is CAWSTTGQLNQPQHF.

CDR3 sequence reads: CASSESREPRLVDYEQYF. In DNA, the CDR3 is TGCGCCAGCAGTGAGTCGCGGGAGCCCAGGCTGGTTGACTACGAGCAGTACTTC. The rearrangement uses TRBV10-1 and TRBJ2-7; 7 nucleotides align to TRBD2. Germline CDR1 WNHNN, CDR2 SYGVQD (reference sequence). The CDR3 runs 18 residues. The junction had 14 bases not matched to a gene; V was cut back by 0 bases and J by 3 bases.

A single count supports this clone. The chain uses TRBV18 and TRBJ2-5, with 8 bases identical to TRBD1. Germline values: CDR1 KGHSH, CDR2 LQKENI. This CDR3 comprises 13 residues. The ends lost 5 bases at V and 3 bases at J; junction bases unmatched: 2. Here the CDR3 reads CASSKGQEETQYF. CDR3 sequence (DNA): TGTGCCAGCTCAAAGGGACAGGAAGAGACCCAGTACTTC. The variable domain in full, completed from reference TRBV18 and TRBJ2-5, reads NAGVMQNPRHLVRRRGQEARLRCSPMKGHSHVYWYRQLPEEGLKFMVYLQKENIIDESGMPKERFSAEFPKEGPSILRIQQVVRGDSAAYFCASSKGQEETQYFGPGTRLLVL.